The 15 T cell receptor beta chains given below trace back to one sample, sequenced in a study of technical replicates of blood from a handful of donors. This table comes from immunoSEQ multiplex PCR, and its TCRdb copy is limited to in-frame clones, with some not included. The sample has 98,000 or so clones, 95% seen once; the top ten hold more than 0.2%. Specimen: T cells isolated from PBMCs. These TCRs come from a human donor in good health.

J is TRBJ1-3 and V is TRBV19; D call uncertain. The V gene lost 3 bases and the J gene lost 0 bases, with 9 bases spanning the gap. CDR1 and CDR2 from the germline V gene are LNHDA and SQIVND (reference sequence). CDR3 length: 15 residues. The CDR3 sequence is CASSIWPGSGNTIYF. The CDR3, as DNA: TGTGCCAGTAGTATTTGGCCGGGCTCTGGAAACACCATATATTTT.

This sequence joins TRBV19 and TRBJ2-1; unclear D gene. Germline V gene data show CDR1 as LNHDA and CDR2 as SQIVND (reference sequence). CDR3 size: 18 residues. V shed 0 bases and J shed 1 base, with 16 bases lying between them. CDR3 residues: CASSIDWLDSRSYNEQFF. The DNA of the CDR3 is TGTGCCAGTAGTATAGACTGGCTAGACTCTCGATCCTACAATGAGCAGTTCTTC.

The rearrangement links TRBV11-3 to TRBJ1-3; D not certain. Germline loops: CDR1 SGHNT, CDR2 YENEEA. The CDR3 length is 12 residues. The V end lost 8 bases, the J end lost 0 bases, and 5 bases lay between the germline ends. CDR3 residues: CASQDSGNTIYF. The CDR3 nucleotides are TGTGCCAGCCAGGACTCTGGAAACACCATATATTTT.

This chain connects TRBV14 to TRBJ2-5, with TRBD2 matching 8 bases. V was pared by 5 bases and J by 5 bases, with 7 bases of the junction left unmatched. CDR3 length: 14 amino acids. Germline V gene data show CDR1 as SGHDN and CDR2 as FVKESK. The CDR3 DNA reads as TGTGCCAGCAGCGAAACTAGCGGCAGGGAGACCCAGTACTTC. Its protein product is CASSETSGRETQYF.

The chain combines TRBV10-1 with TRBJ2-3, with TRBD1 matching 7 bases. The junction had 13 bases not matched to a gene; V was cut back by 0 bases and J by 4 bases. Germline lookup yields CDR1 WNHNN and CDR2 SYGVQD (reference sequence). There are 18 residues in the CDR3. The CDR3 DNA is TGCGCCAGCAGTGAGTCGCGGACCGGGACAGTGGCTCCAGATACGCAGTATTTT. This sequence encodes CASSESRTGTVAPDTQYF.

J is TRBJ1-1 and V is TRBV18, with 8 bases identical to TRBD1. The CDR3 has 14 amino acids. Germline trimming cut 4 bases from V and 2 bases from J; bases unmatched to any gene: 3. Germline CDR1 KGHSH, CDR2 LQKENI. In nucleotides, the CDR3 is TGTGCCAGCTCACAACAGGGGGATAACACTGAAGCTTTCTTT. Translated, it gives CASSQQGDNTEAFF.

The chain is built from TRBV7-6 and TRBJ2-7; 11 bases line up with TRBD2. The CDR3 length is 17 residues. Looked up from germline, CDR1 is SGHVS and CDR2 is FNYEAQ. V lost 2 bases and J lost 6; bases outside the gene matches: 12. CDR3 protein: CASSLTLAGGPPLEQYF. CDR3 in DNA: TGTGCCAGCAGCTTAACCTTAGCGGGGGGGCCTCCCCTCGAGCAGTACTTC.

V and J are TRBV6-5 and TRBJ1-3; D uncertain. The CDR3 length is 13 residues. CDR1 and CDR2 from the germline V gene are MNHEY and SVGAGI. V gave up 5 bases and J gave up 9 bases, with 14 bases separating them. CDR3 sequence (DNA): TGTGCCAGCAGTCCGGACCCTCGGGGCACCATATATTTT. Residues: CASSPDPRGTIYF.

The chain uses TRBV6-5 and TRBJ1-1, with D tentatively TRBD1 (6 bases). The CDR3 is made up of 15 amino acids. The germline V gene encodes CDR1 MNHEY and CDR2 SVGAGI. Deletions cut 6 bases from V and 0 bases from J, with 14 bases between. The CDR3 loop is CASRPPWTVNTEAFF. Here the CDR3 DNA reads TGTGCCAGCAGACCCCCTTGGACAGTGAACACTGAAGCTTTCTTT.

The V call is TRBV9, the J call TRBJ2-1; 13 positions agree with TRBD2. Per the germline V gene, CDR1 is SGDLS and CDR2 is YYNGEE. Unmatched junction bases numbered 5, after V lost 3 bases and J lost 8 bases. CDR3 size: 15 residues. DNA of the CDR3: TGTGCCAGCAGCGCGGGACTAGCGGGGATCTATGAGCAGTTCTTC. It encodes CASSAGLAGIYEQFF.

The chain uses TRBV6-5 and TRBJ2-2; weak D call: TRBD1 (6 bases). Per the germline V gene, CDR1 is MNHEY and CDR2 is SVGAGI. The CDR3 is 12 residues long. Trimming left V 6 bases short and J 4 bases short, with 6 bases between. For the CDR3, the DNA is TGTGCCAGCAGCAGGGGCACCGGGGAGCTGTTTTTT. It is translated as CASSRGTGELFF.

This chain uses TRBV6-5 with TRBJ2-7, with 8 bases fitting TRBD1. Germline trimming cut 5 bases from V and 1 base from J; bases unmatched to any gene: 7. This CDR3 region has 15 residues. CDR1 and CDR2 from the germline V gene are MNHEY and SVGAGI. CDR3 loop: CASSPQGAESYEQYF. CDR3 DNA: TGTGCCAGCAGTCCCCAGGGGGCTGAGTCCTACGAGCAGTACTTC.

The genes are TRBV10-3 and TRBJ2-5; TRBD2 matches 14 bases. The CDR3 extends over 18 amino acids. Looked up from germline, CDR1 is ENHRY and CDR2 is SYGVKD. V lost 10 bases and J lost 7; bases outside the gene matches: 20. DNA of the CDR3: TGTGCCACCACGTGGACTAGCGGGGGGCCCTCCGGGGTCGGGACCCAGTACTTC. Translated, it gives CATTWTSGGPSGVGTQYF.

This rearrangement joins TRBV4-2 to TRBJ1-2; D remains unclear. The germline CDR1 and CDR2 sequences are LGHNA and YNFKEQ. The CDR3 length is 17 residues. Trimming shortened V by 3 bases and J by 1 base, and 18 bases separated the two germline ends. The CDR3 DNA sequence: TGTGCCAGCAGCCATGAACTTAGAGTTATGGTTAACTATGGCTACACCTTC. This translates into CASSHELRVMVNYGYTF.

The genes are TRBV6-1 and TRBJ2-7, with 8 bases identical to TRBD2. Germline V gene sequence: CDR1 MNHNS, CDR2 SASEGT. The CDR3 has 14 residues. V lost 8 bases and J lost 3; bases outside the gene matches: 9. In nucleotides, the CDR3 is TGTGCCAGCCGTTTAAGCGGGGGACTCTACGAGCAGTACTTC. This encodes CASRLSGGLYEQYF.